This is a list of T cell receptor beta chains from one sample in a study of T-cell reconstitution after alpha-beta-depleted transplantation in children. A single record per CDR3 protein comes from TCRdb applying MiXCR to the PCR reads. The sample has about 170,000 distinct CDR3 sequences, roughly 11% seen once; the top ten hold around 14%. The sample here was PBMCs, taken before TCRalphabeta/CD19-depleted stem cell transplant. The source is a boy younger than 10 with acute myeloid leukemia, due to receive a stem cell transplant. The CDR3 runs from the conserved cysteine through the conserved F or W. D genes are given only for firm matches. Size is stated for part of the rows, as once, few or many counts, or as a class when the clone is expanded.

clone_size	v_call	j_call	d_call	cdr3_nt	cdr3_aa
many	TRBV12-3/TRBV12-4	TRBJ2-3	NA	TGTGCCAGCAGTTTAACGTGGCAGATGAACACAGATACGCAGTATTTT	CASSLTWQMNTDTQYF
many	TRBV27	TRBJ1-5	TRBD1	TGTGCCAGCAGTTTAAAAACAGGGGGCGGGCAGCCCCAGCATTTT	CASSLKTGGGQPQHF
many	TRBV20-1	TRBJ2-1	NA	TGCAGTGCGGAACCTACGGCTGAGCAGTTCTTC	CSAEPTAEQFF
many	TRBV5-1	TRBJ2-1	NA	TGCGCCAGCAGCGGACCGGGACCGCCGAGCTCCTACAATGAGCAGTTCTTC	CASSGPGPPSSYNEQFF
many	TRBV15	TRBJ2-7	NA	TGTGCCACCAGCTGGACAGTGAGCTCCTACGAGCAGTACTTC	CATSWTVSSYEQYF
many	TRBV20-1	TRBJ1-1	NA	TGCAGTGCTAGGATCCCAGGGAACACTGAAGCTTTCTTT	CSARIPGNTEAFF
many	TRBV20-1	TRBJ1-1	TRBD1	TGCAGTGCTCCGACCGGGACAGTCAACACTGAAGCTTTCTTT	CSAPTGTVNTEAFF
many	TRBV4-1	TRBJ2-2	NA	TGCGCCAGCAGTCACTTAGTGGCTAAAACCGGGGAGCTGTTTTTT	CASSHLVAKTGELFF
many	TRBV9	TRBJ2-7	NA	TGTGCCAGCAGCGTCATAGCTACGGGCCCCGAGCAGTACTTC	CASSVIATGPEQYF
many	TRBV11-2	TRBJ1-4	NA	TGTGCCAGCAGCTCCAGACGGGCAACTAATGAAAAACTGTTTTTT	CASSSRRATNEKLFF
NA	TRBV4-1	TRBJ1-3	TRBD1	TGCGCCAGCAGCCAAATCAGAAGGACAGGGGGAAACACCATATATTTT	CASSQIRRTGGNTIYF
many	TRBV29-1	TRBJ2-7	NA	TGCAGCGTTGGGTACCTGAGGGGGTACTCCTACGAGCAGTACTTC	CSVGYLRGYSYEQYF
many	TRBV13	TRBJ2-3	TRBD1	TGTGCCAGCAGCTTACGACCGGGACAGGGGCGCACAGATACGCAGTATTTT	CASSLRPGQGRTDTQYF
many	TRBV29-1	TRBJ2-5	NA	TGCAGCGTTGACTACGGGAGTAGAAAGACCCAGTACTTC	CSVDYGSRKTQYF
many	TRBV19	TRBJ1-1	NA	TGTGCGTCACAGGTGAACACTGAAGCTTTCTTT	CASQVNTEAFF
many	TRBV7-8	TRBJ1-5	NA	TGTGCCAGCAGCTTAGTTGCAGGGGCGAGGGATCAGCCCCAGCATTTT	CASSLVAGARDQPQHF
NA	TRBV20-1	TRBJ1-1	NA	TGCAGTGCTAAAAGGGGAATGAACACTGAAGCTTTCTTT	CSAKRGMNTEAFF
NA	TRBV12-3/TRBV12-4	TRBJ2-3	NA	TGTGCCAGCAGTTTTCGGACTGCCAGGTCAGCGAAGTATTTT	CASSFRTARSAKYF
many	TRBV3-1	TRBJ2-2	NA	TGTGCCAGCAGCCAAAAGCGGCTGAACACCGGGGAGCTGTTTTTT	CASSQKRLNTGELFF
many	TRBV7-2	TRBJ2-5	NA	TGTGCCAGCAGCTACAGGGTACAAGAGACCCAGTACTTC	CASSYRVQETQYF
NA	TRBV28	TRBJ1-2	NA	TGTGCCAGCAGTTCCGTGGACACCCGGGGCTACACCTTC	CASSSVDTRGYTF
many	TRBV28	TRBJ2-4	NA	TGTGCCAGCAGGGACCTAGCCAAAAACATTCAGTACTTC	CASRDLAKNIQYF